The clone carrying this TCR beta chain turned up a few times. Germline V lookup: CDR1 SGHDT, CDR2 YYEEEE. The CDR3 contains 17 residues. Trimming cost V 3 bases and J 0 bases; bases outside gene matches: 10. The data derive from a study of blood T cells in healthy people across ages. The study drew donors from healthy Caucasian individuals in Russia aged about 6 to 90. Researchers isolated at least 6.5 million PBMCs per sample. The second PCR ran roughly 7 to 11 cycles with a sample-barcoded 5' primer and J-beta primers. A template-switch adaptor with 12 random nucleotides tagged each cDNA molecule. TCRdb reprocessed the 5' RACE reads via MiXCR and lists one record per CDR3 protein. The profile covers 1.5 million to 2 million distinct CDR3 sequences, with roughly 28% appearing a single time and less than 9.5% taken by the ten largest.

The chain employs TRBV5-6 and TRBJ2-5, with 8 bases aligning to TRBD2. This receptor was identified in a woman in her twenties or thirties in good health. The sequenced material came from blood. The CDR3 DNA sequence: TGTGCCAGCAGCTCCGGGACTAGTGGGGGGTACCAAGAGACCCAGTACTTC. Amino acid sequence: CASSSGTSGGYQETQYF. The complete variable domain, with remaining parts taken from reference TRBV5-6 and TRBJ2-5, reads DAGVTQSPTHLIKTRGQQVTLRCSPKSGHDTVSWYQQALGQGPQFIFQYYEEEERQRGNFPDRFSGHQFPNYSSELNVNALLLGDSALYLCASSSGTSGGYQETQYFGPGTRLLVL.